The clone carrying this TCR beta chain was counted a few times. Its specificity is not known. The sample comes from a study of cytomegalovirus exposure and HLA in healthy donors. Study-wide context: One earlier analysis, a look at approximately 190 million T cells, found 100 million to 130 million unique TCR beta sequences. Whole-study findings and limits: Near-uniform donor sequencing depth was presumed by presence/absence analyses. Researchers counted around 160 TCR beta chains as cytomegalovirus-associated. When analyzed later, the rates of TCR association showed variation by HLA locus, with DRB1 the most and HLA-C the fewest.

Primers included in the PCR were 60 Vbeta and 13 Jbeta primers. Profiled with immunoSEQ multiplex PCR; TCRdb holds only in-frame clones, not every one. The table shows 270,000 or so clones, with about nine tenths occurring only once. This TCR was recovered from a man aged 35-49 years in good health and CMV-seropositive. Input material: PBMCs.

The CDR3 reads CASSHDRGQTEAFF. The DNA for the CDR3 is TGCGCCAGCAGCCATGACAGGGGGCAGACTGAAGCTTTCTTT. The J gene is TRBJ1-1, the V gene TRBV4-1; 10 bases match TRBD1. V lost 3 bases and J lost 5; bases outside the gene matches: 3. The CDR3 sequence is 14 residues long. Germline CDR1 MGHRA, CDR2 YSYEKL.